This T cell receptor (beta chain) was recovered during a study of tumor-infiltrating lymphocytes in localized non-small cell lung cancer. Study as a whole: Patients included smokers and never-smokers with various histologies, some sampled after neoadjuvant chemotherapy. Study findings and constraints: Higher tumor T cell infiltration than in uninvolved lung was supported by TCRbeta sequencing. Immunotypes IM1 and IM2 had similar TCR-derived T-cell fractions.

The CDR3 consists of 15 residues. The trim removed 5 bases at V and 5 bases at J, leaving 8 bases unmatched. Germline CDR1 and CDR2: MNHEY and SMNVEV (reference sequence). Clones were read by immunoSEQ multiplex PCR, and TCRdb kept only the in-frame ones, dropping some. The data contain roughly 4,600 clones, 90% to 97% of them singletons. About this clone itself: Antigen specificity is unknown.

The material sequenced was uninvolved lung tissue not adjacent to the tumor. The receptor was isolated from a human donor with non-small cell lung cancer. V and J are TRBV27 and TRBJ1-3, with 8 nucleotides matching TRBD1. The CDR3 here is CASSPGTGGRNTIYF. For the CDR3, the DNA is TGTGCCAGCAGTCCTGGGACAGGAGGTCGAAACACCATATATTTT.